A selection of T cell receptor beta chains follows, all from one sample in a study of control samples from healthy donors and cancer patients. Only in-frame clones appear in the TCRdb table, and some are missing; sequencing was by immunoSEQ multiplex PCR. The table shows approximately 37,000 clones, with around 90% occurring only once. Sequencing was performed on blood. These TCRs come from a woman between 50 and 59 years old in good health. Each CDR3 is given with its conserved first and last residue. D genes are given only for firm matches. Only part of the rows carry a size: once, few, many, or a class if the clone is expanded.

TRBV5-1	TRBD1	-	TRBJ1-2	TGCGCCAGCAGCTGGGGACAGGTCGCCTTAGAGGTCTATGGCTACACCTTC	CASSWGQVALEVYGYTF
TRBV6-2/TRBV6-3	-	-	TRBJ1-1	TGTGCCAGCAGTTATATAAGGGGTACTGAAGCTTTCTTT	CASSYIRGTEAFF
TRBV6-4	-	-	TRBJ2-3	TGTGCCAGCAGTGGGGGTAGCGGAGGCACAGATACGCAGTATTTT	CASSGGSGGTDTQYF
TRBV19	-	once	TRBJ1-2	TGTGCCAGTAGTCCGGGGGCCTATGGCTACACCTTC	CASSPGAYGYTF
TRBV2	-	-	TRBJ2-7	TGTGCCAGCAGAGAGCAAGAACCCTACGAGCAGTACTTC	CASREQEPYEQYF
TRBV28	-	-	TRBJ1-5	TGTGCCAGCAGTTTAGGGGGCAGGGGTCCCGATCAGCCCCAGCATTTT	CASSLGGRGPDQPQHF
TRBV6-5	-	-	TRBJ1-2	TGTGCCAGCACTCGTGGCGGGAACTATGGCTACACCTTC	CASTRGGNYGYTF
TRBV20-1	-	-	TRBJ2-7	TGCAGTGCTAGAAAGGGTTACGAGCAGTACTTC	CSARKGYEQYF
TRBV3-1/TRBV3-2	-	-	TRBJ2-7	TGTGCCAGCAGCCGCCGAGACAGCTCCTACGAGCAGTACTTC	CASSRRDSSYEQYF
TRBV7-9	-	-	TRBJ1-4	TGTGCCAGCAGCTTAGAGAGCTTTAATGAAAAACTGTTTTTT	CASSLESFNEKLFF
TRBV7-2	TRBD1	-	TRBJ1-5	TGTGCCAGCAGCCCGGGACAGGGGGACGGTCAGCCCCAGCATTTT	CASSPGQGDGQPQHF
TRBV28	TRBD1	-	TRBJ1-5	TGTGCCAGCAGTTTAGCGGGACAGCCAAATCAGCCCCAGCATTTT	CASSLAGQPNQPQHF
TRBV24-1	-	-	TRBJ2-5	TGTGCCACCAGTGATAACCGGGACACCCAAGAGACCCAGTACTTC	CATSDNRDTQETQYF
TRBV19	-	-	TRBJ1-3	TGTGCCAGTAGTATCCAGGGTGGAAACACCATATATTTT	CASSIQGGNTIYF
TRBV27	TRBD2	once	TRBJ2-1	TGTGCCAGTCGGGACAAAAGGACTAGCAGGGGTAATGAGCAGTTCTTC	CASRDKRTSRGNEQFF
TRBV18	-	-	TRBJ2-7	TGTGCCAGCTCACCCGGGTTGGAGGGACGCTACGAGCAGTACTTC	CASSPGLEGRYEQYF
TRBV3-1/TRBV3-2	-	-	TRBJ1-2	TGTGCCAGCAGCCAAGAGTTGACCTATGGCTACACCTTC	CASSQELTYGYTF
TRBV5-1	-	-	TRBJ2-7	TGCGCCAGCAGCTTGGTCAGCTCCTACGAGCAGTACTTC	CASSLVSSYEQYF
TRBV27	-	-	TRBJ2-5	TGTGCCAGCGGCTTCACCTCGGATGTCCAGTACTTC	CASGFTSDVQYF
TRBV5-6	-	-	TRBJ2-7	TGTGCCAGCAGCCCCCAGAGGGCGTACGAGCAGTACTTC	CASSPQRAYEQYF
TRBV7-2	-	-	TRBJ2-3	TGTGCCAGCGGAGAGAGCGGAGATACGCAGTATTTT	CASGESGDTQYF
TRBV2	-	-	TRBJ1-2	TGTGCCAGCAGTTTGACCGGTGGCTACACCTTC	CASSLTGGYTF
TRBV27	-	once	TRBJ1-2	TGTGCCAGCAGTTTATCGGGAGGAGCGAACTATGGCTACACCTTC	CASSLSGGANYGYTF
TRBV6-6	-	-	TRBJ1-1	TGTGCCAGCAGTTACGCGGCAGTGACTAGGTCCACTGAAGCTTTCTTT	CASSYAAVTRSTEAFF
TRBV14	-	-	TRBJ1-2	TGTGCCAGCAGCCAAGATTTTGGGGTGGGCTACACCTTC	CASSQDFGVGYTF
TRBV5-1	-	once	TRBJ2-3	TGCGCCAGCAGCTTGGCCTCAGGGGGGCAGGCAGATACGCAGTATTTT	CASSLASGGQADTQYF
TRBV7-5	-	once	TRBJ2-1	TGTGTCAGAAGGTTGGGGACTAGCGGGGGTTTGGCGTTCTTC	CVRRLGTSGGLAFF
TRBV28	TRBD1	-	TRBJ1-1	TGTGCCAGCAGAGGACAGGGGGGCACTGAAGCTTTCTTT	CASRGQGGTEAFF
TRBV9	-	-	TRBJ2-6	TGTGCCAGCAGCCCCAGGGCTCCGGGGGACCCTGGGGCCAACGTCCTGACTTTC	CASSPRAPGDPGANVLTF
TRBV6-5	-	-	TRBJ2-1	TGTGCCAGCAGTTACGCCAATCCTGATAATGAGCAGTTCTTC	CASSYANPDNEQFF
TRBV20-1	-	-	TRBJ1-4	TGCAGTGCGGGAGATGAAAAACTGTTTTTT	CSAGDEKLFF
TRBV19	-	-	TRBJ2-7	TGTGCCAGTAGACGGGACAGCGGGGGCGAGCAGTACTTC	CASRRDSGGEQYF
TRBV11-2	TRBD1	-	TRBJ2-3	TGTGCCAGCAGCTTAGTAGGGACAGTTAGCACAGATACGCAGTATTTT	CASSLVGTVSTDTQYF
TRBV28	-	-	TRBJ1-4	TGTGCCACCTCCCTGATCGCAACTAATGAAAAACTGTTTTTT	CATSLIATNEKLFF